This T cell receptor beta chain was sequenced for a study of CD8 T cells in ankylosing spondylitis. J gave up 5 bases and V 3 bases, and 13 bases lay outside the gene matches. This CDR3 is 15 amino acids long. Germline V gene sequence: CDR1 DFQATT, CDR2 SNEGSKA (reference sequence). This clonotype was recorded many times. Its antigen is currently unknown. MiXCR, applied by TCRdb to the 5' RACE reads, yields one record per CDR3 protein. The sample includes roughly 240,000 distinct CDR3 sequences, roughly 32% of them seen just once. Study-wide findings and caveats: Disease-linked clones proved CD8+ and comparatively uncommon in peripheral blood. Matched ankylosing spondylitis synovial fluid reportedly showed significant enrichment of disease-linked clones. Reactive arthritis synovial fluid and blood previously showed some of these motif variants. Several highly homologous variants made up a TCR beta motif that seemed to typify ankylosing spondylitis blood.

The clonotype originates from a male donor with ankylosing spondylitis or in good health (not recorded which). Source material: blood, either unsorted or a sorted T cell fraction (not recorded which). J is TRBJ2-7 and V is TRBV20-1, with 7 bases lining up with TRBD1. The CDR3 spells CSASYGTEGFNEQYF. The CDR3 DNA reads TGCAGTGCTAGTTACGGGACAGAGGGTTTCAACGAGCAGTACTTC.